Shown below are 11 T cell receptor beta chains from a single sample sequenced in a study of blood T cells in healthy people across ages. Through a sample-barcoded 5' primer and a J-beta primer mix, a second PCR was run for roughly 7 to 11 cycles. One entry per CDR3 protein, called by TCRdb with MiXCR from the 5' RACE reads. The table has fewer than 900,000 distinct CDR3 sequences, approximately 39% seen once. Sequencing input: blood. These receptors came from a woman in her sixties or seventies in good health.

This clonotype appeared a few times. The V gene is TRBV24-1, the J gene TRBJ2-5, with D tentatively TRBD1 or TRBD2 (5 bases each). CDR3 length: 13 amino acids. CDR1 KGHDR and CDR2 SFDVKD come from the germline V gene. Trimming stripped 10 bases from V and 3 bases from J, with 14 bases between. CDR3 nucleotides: TGTGCCACTTCCGGGACGGATAAAGAGACCCAGTACTTC. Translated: CATSGTDKETQYF.

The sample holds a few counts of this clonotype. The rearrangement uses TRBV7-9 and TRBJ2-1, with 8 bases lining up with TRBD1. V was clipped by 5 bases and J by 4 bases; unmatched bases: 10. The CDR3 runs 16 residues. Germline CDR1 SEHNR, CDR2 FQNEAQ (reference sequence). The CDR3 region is CASSPGQGGSYNEQFF. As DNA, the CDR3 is TGTGCCAGCAGCCCCGGACAGGGTGGGTCATACAATGAGCAGTTCTTC.

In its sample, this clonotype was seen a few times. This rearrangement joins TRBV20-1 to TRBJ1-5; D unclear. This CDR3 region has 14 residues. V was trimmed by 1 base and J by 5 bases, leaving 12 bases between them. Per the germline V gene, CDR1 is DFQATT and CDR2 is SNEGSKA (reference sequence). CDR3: CSARVGRYDQPQHF. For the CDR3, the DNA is TGCAGTGCTAGAGTAGGCAGATATGATCAGCCCCAGCATTTT.

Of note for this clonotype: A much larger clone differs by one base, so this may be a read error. CDR3 sequence: CAGRKQINEQFF. In DNA, the CDR3 is TGTGCCGGCAGAAAACAAATCAATGAGCAGTTCTTC. V and J are TRBV12-3 or TRBV12-4 and TRBJ2-1; D unresolved. The CDR3 runs to 12 residues.

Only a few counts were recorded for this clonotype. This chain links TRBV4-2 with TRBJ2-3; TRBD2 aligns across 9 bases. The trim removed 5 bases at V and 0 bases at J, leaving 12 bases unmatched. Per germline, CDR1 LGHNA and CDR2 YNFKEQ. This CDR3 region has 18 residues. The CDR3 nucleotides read TGTGCCAGCAGCTACAGCGGGGGGACGGATCATAGCACAGATACGCAGTATTTT. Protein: CASSYSGGTDHSTDTQYF.

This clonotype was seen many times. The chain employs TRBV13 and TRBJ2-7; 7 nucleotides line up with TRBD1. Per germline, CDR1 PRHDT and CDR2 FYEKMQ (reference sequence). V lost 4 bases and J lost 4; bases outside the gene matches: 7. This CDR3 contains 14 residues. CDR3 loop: CASSSKGTVYEQYF. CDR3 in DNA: TGTGCCAGCAGCTCGAAAGGGACAGTTTACGAGCAGTACTTC.

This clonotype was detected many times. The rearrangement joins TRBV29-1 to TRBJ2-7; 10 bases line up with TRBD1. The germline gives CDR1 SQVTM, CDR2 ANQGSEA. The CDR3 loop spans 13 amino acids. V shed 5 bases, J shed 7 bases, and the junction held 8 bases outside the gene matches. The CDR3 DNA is TGCAGCGTTTGGCCGGGACAGGGGTGGGAGCAGTACTTC. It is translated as CSVWPGQGWEQYF.

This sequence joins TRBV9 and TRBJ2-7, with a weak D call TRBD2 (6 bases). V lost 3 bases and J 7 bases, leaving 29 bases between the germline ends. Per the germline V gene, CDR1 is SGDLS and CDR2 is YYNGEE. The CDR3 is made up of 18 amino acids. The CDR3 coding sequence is TGTGCCAGCAGCGAGGCCCTCGATCTAGCGCCGCCTTACAATGAGCAGTACTTC. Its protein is CASSEALDLAPPYNEQYF.

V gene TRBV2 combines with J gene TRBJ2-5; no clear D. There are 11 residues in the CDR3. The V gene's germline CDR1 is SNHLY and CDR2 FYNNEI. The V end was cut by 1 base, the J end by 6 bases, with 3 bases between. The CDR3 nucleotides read TGTGCCAGCAGTGAAGAACAGACCCAGTACTTC. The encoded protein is CASSEEQTQYF.

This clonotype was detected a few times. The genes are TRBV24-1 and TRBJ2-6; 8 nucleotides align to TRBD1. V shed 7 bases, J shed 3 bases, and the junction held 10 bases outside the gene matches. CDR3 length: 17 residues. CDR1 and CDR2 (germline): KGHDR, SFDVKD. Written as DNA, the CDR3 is TGTGCCACCAGCGAGCGGACAGGGAGTAATGGGGCCAACGTCCTGACTTTC. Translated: CATSERTGSNGANVLTF.

The CDR3 DNA reads as TGTGCCAGCAGCTCAAAGGGGACCTACACCTTC. Translating gives CASSSKGTYTF. The rearrangement uses TRBV9 and TRBJ1-2; D possibly corresponds to TRBD1 (5 bases). The CDR3 consists of 11 residues. V dropped 4 bases and J dropped 10 bases, with 11 bases sitting between them. Germline values: CDR1 SGDLS, CDR2 YYNGEE.